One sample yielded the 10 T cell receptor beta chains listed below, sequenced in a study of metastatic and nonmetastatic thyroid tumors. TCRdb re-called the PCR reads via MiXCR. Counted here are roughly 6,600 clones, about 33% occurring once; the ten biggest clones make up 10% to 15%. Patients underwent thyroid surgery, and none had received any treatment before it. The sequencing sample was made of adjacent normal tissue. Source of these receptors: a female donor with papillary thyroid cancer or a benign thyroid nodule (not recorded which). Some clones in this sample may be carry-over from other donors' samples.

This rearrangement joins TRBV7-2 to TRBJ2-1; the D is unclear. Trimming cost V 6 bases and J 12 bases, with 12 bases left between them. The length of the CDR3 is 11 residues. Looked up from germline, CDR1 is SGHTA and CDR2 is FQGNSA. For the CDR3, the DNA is TGTGCCAGCAGTTCTATCTTCGGGCAGTTCTTC. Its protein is CASSSIFGQFF. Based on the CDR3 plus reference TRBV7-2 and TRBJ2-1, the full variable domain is GAGVSQSPSNKVTEKGKDVELRCDPISGHTALYWYRQSLGQGLEFLIYFQGNSAPDKSGLPSDRFSAERTGGSVSTLTIQRTQQEDSAVYLCASSSIFGQFFGPGTRLTVL.

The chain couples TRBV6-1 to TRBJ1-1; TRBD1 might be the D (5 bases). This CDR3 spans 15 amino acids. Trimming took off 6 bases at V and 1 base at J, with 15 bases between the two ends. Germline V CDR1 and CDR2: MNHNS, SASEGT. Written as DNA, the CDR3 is TGTGCCAGCAGCCAACGCGGGGGGAAGAACACTGAAGCTTTCTTT. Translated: CASSQRGGKNTEAFF.

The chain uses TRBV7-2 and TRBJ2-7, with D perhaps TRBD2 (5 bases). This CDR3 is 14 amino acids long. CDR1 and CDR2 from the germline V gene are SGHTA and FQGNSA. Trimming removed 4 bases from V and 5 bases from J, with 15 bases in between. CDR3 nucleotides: TGTGCCAGCAGCTCATTTGGGAGCGTCAACGAGCAGTACTTC. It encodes CASSSFGSVNEQYF.

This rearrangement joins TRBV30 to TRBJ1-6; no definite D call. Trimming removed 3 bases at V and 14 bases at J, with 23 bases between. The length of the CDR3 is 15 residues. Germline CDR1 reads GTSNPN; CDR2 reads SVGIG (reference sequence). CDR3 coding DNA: TGTGCCTGGAGAAGTGGGGTGGAACAGCTAAAATCCCTCCACTTT. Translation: CAWRSGVEQLKSLHF.

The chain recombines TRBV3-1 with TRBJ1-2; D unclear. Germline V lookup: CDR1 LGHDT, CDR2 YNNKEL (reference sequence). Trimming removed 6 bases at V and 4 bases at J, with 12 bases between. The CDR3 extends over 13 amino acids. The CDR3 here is CASRMGSTYGYTF. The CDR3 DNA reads TGTGCCAGCAGAATGGGGTCAACCTATGGCTACACCTTC.

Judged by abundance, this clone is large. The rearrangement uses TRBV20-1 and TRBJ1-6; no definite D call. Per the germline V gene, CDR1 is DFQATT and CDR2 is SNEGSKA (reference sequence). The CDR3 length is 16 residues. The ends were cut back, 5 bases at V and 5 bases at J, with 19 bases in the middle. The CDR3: CSALRFGLYDNSPLHF. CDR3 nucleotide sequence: TGCAGTGCTCTTAGGTTTGGGTTATACGATAATTCACCCCTCCACTTT.

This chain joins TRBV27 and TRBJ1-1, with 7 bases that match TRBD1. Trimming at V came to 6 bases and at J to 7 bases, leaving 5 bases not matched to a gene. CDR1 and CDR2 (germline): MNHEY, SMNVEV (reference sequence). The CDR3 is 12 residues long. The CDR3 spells CASRTGTVEAFF. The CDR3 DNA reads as TGTGCCAGCAGAACCGGGACAGTTGAAGCTTTCTTT.

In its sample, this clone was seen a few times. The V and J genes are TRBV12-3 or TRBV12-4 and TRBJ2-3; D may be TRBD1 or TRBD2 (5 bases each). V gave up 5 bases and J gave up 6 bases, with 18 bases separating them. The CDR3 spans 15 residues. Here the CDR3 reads CASSPRDVGADTQYF. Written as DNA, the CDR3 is TGTGCCAGCAGTCCCCGGGACGTCGGAGCGGATACGCAGTATTTT.

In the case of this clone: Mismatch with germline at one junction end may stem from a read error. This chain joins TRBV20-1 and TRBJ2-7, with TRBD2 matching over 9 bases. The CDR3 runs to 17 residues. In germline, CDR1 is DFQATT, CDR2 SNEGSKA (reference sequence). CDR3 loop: CSARERLAASPLYEQYF. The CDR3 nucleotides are TGCAGTGCCAGAGAGCGACTAGCGGCCTCTCCCCTCTACGAGCAGTACTTC.

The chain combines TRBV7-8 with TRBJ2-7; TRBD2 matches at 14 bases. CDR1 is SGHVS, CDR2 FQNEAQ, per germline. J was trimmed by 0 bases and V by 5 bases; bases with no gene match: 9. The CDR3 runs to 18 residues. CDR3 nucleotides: TGTGCCAGCAGCCGCCCGACTAGCGGGGGGGTAAGCTCCTACGAGCAGTACTTC. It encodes CASSRPTSGGVSSYEQYF.